These 6 T cell receptor beta chains share one sample of origin, sequenced in a study of beta chain features in type 1 diabetes. Overall study findings and caveats: A moderate, significant TCRB CDR3 shortening appeared in type 1 diabetes across four CD4+ subsets.

No antigen has been assigned to these receptors. Sequenced material consisted of expressed TCRB transcripts (all of the isolated RNA was reverse transcribed). Profiling relied on immunoSEQ multiplex PCR, and the TCRdb table lists in-frame clones only, not all of them. The data hold more than 250,000 clones, with around 21% observed a single time. The sequencing sample was made of naive CD4+ T cells from blood. These receptors were obtained from a woman aged 40 to 50 with type 1 diabetes.

V gene TRBV7-6 combines with J gene TRBJ2-3; 7 nucleotides match TRBD1. The CDR3 covers 14 residues. Germline V CDR1 and CDR2: SGHVS, FNYEAQ. V trimming: 3 bases; J trimming: 0 bases; junction bases outside the gene matches: 0. The CDR3, as DNA: TGTGCCAGCAGCTTGGGACAGAGCACAGATACGCAGTATTTT. It yields the protein CASSLGQSTDTQYF.

This chain joins TRBV29-1 and TRBJ2-6; D is possibly TRBD1 (7 bases). This CDR3 region has 18 residues. V lost 7 bases to trimming and J lost 1 base, with 23 bases between them. CDR1 is SQVTM and CDR2 is ANQGSEA in the germline V gene. The CDR3, as DNA: TGCAGCGCCAGAACCGGCAGGGGGGATAAGTCTGGGGCCAACGTCCTGACTTTC. This codes for CSARTGRGDKSGANVLTF.

The sample holds a few counts of this clone. The chain joins TRBV4-3 to TRBJ2-2, with no clear D. CDR3 length: 13 amino acids. CDR1 LGHNA and CDR2 YSLEER come from the germline V gene. V was cut by 8 bases and J by 3 bases, with 10 bases left in between. In DNA, the CDR3 is TGCGCCAGCCAGCGCGACGACACCGGGGAGCTGTTTTTT. Translated, it gives CASQRDDTGELFF.

This clone was seen more than once but under ten times. V gene TRBV5-1 combines with J gene TRBJ2-1; 8 bases agree with TRBD1. V shed 4 bases and J 9 bases; nucleotides not matched to a gene: 9. The CDR3 is made up of 14 amino acids. Germline V lookup: CDR1 SGHRS, CDR2 YFSETQ. CDR3 in amino acids: CASSQGARRGEQFF. The CDR3 coding sequence is TGCGCCAGCAGCCAGGGGGCCCGTCGCGGTGAGCAGTTCTTC. Full variable domain (rest looked up from reference TRBV5-1 and TRBJ2-1): KAGVTQTPRYLIKTRGQQVTLSCSPISGHRSVSWYQQTPGQGLQFLFEYFSETQRNKGNFPGRFSGRQFSNSRSEMNVSTLELGDSALYLCASSQGARRGEQFFGPGTRLTVL.

The V gene is TRBV18, the J gene TRBJ2-5, with no clear D. Trimming cost V 0 bases and J 4 bases, with 9 bases left between them. This CDR3 has 14 amino acids. Germline assignment: CDR1 KGHSH and CDR2 LQKENI. The CDR3 sequence: CASSPPPVGETQYF. Written as DNA, the CDR3 is TGTGCCAGCTCACCACCCCCCGTCGGAGAGACCCAGTACTTC.

This chain uses TRBV5-4 with TRBJ1-2; tentatively, D is TRBD1 (6 bases). The V and J ends lost 5 bases and 14 bases respectively, with 28 bases between them. The CDR3 loop spans 15 amino acids. The V gene's germline CDR1 is SGHNT and CDR2 YYREEE (reference sequence). The CDR3 bases are TGTGCCAGCAGGCTTCCCATTGCCAGGGGCTCCCCGGAGACCTTC. Its translation: CASRLPIARGSPETF.